The source of this T cell receptor beta chain is a study of T cell responses to AZD1222 COVID-19 vaccine. Profiling relied on immunoSEQ multiplex PCR, and the TCRdb table lists in-frame clones only, not all of them. The sample includes 110,000 or so clones, approximately 88% of them seen just once. Germline loops: CDR1 MRHNA, CDR2 SNTAGT. The CDR3 runs to 17 residues. V lost 7 bases and J 4 bases, leaving 26 bases between the germline ends. Here the sequenced sample was peripheral blood, taken 28 days after the second AZD1222 dose. The chain uses TRBV6-4 and TRBJ2-7; the D call may be TRBD1 or TRBD2 (6 bases each). This TCR came from an adult who received the AZD1222 COVID-19 vaccine. The CDR3 reads CASIPRGGRETFYEQYF. Here the CDR3 DNA reads TGTGCCAGCATCCCACGTGGGGGGCGCGAAACCTTTTACGAGCAGTACTTC.